This TCR beta chain was documented in a study of beta chain features in type 1 diabetes. General observations from the study: When Type 1 diabetes patients were examined, their TCRB CDR3s proved moderately but significantly shorter in all four CD4+ subsets. The naive, central memory and Treg TCRB repertoires looked more alike in patients than they did in healthy donors. When VDJ junctions were examined, type 1 diabetes patients showed fewer insertions and more deletions.

There are a few counts of this clone. Its target is unknown. The ends were cut back, 2 bases at V and 2 bases at J, with 9 bases in the middle. CDR3 length: 14 amino acids. Germline V gene lookup returns CDR1 MDHEN and CDR2 SYDVKM. Purity of each sorted population was above 95%. Since all of the isolated RNA was reverse transcribed, expressed TCRB transcripts were what got sequenced. The method was immunoSEQ multiplex PCR; TCRdb's version includes in-frame clones alone and lacks a portion of them. Altogether some 900,000 clones are present, roughly 17% being singletons, with the ten largest covering around 0.02%.

The chain carries TRBV28 and TRBJ1-1; perhaps TRBD1 as D (5 bases). The sample was naive CD4+ T cells from blood. This TCR was recovered from a woman aged 18-35 years in good health. CDR3 sequence reads: CASSLRRGNTEAFF. The CDR3 DNA reads as TGTGCCAGCAGTTTAAGAAGGGGAAACACTGAAGCTTTCTTT. The variable domain in full, completed from reference TRBV28 and TRBJ1-1, reads DVKVTQSSRYLVKRTGEKVFLECVQDMDHENMFWYRQDPGLGLRLIYFSYDVKMKEKGDIPEGYSVSREKKERFSLILESASTNQTSMYLCASSLRRGNTEAFFGQGTRLTVV.